This TCR beta chain was identified in a study of blood T cells in healthy people across ages (dated by TCRdb to between 2015 and 2016). About the study as a whole: In model experiments, template switching captured roughly one uniquely barcoded TCR beta cDNA molecule for every two T cells. Two additional independent replicas of 1 million unique cDNA reads from the same blood draw were analyzed for two donors (one aged 18 to 29 and one aged 80 or older). To avoid experimental bias, donors of different ages were spread randomly across the sequencing lanes. The donors were divided into four age groups: young (average around 15 years), middle-aged (over 35), aged (around 59) and long-lived (around 87). To track age-related changes in TCR beta repertoire diversity, the study relied on deep sequencing normalized with unique cDNA molecular identifiers. Study-level results and caveats: Observed TCR beta diversity per million T cells fell roughly linearly with age, and a significant reduction was already apparent by age around 40. Estimates of total diversity based on one million sequenced T cells were considered lower bounds and underestimates. Compared with the aged group, the long-lived group had more naive CD4+ T cells, fewer expanded clones and increased TCR diversity, a pattern suggesting age selection. Since profiling was done on bulk unsorted PBMCs, naive and antigen-experienced compartments could not be conclusively compared. The percentage of naive T cells measured by flow cytometry correlated strongly with observed TCR beta diversity. Because donor CMV infection status was unknown, age-related changes in expanded clonotypes were potentially confounded.

Donors were a few dozen systemically healthy Caucasian individuals from Russia aged roughly 6 to 90 years. About 10 milliliters of peripheral blood were drawn from each donor into EDTA-treated Vacutainer tubes. PBMCs were isolated by Ficoll-Paque density-gradient centrifugation, with at least 6.5 million obtained per sample. Trizol reagent was used to extract total RNA from PBMCs, with at least 5.5 micrograms per sample. The percentages of naive CD45RAhigh/CD27high T cells were determined by flow cytometry on a PBMC aliquot from every donor. Libraries were constructed by 5' RACE. Data came from an Illumina HiSeq 2500. A second 7 to 11 cycle PCR used a sample-barcoded 5' primer and a J-beta primer mix. Each TCR beta cDNA molecule received a unique molecular identifier from a template-switch 5' adaptor carrying 12 random nucleotides. Each sample yielded at least 2.5 million CDR3-containing paired-end reads. The Mint cDNA synthesis kit, primed by a TRBC-specific oligonucleotide, was used to synthesize first-strand cDNA from all RNA. All cDNA was treated with uracil-DNA glycosylase and then went through a first 18-cycle PCR with the universal primers M1SS and BC2_uni_R. On the study's bioinformatics: For normalization, 1 million high-quality reads were randomly selected from each sample, with every read carrying a distinct molecular identifier. Instead of being binned into consensus sequences, reads with shared molecular identifiers were discarded. MiTCR, set to a Q25 quality threshold and the strictest error-elimination algorithm, was used for CDR3 identification, clonotype clustering and error correction. Lower-bound total TCR beta diversity was estimated with a nonparametric unseen species model using Euler transformation. TCRdb itself trimmed the public reads at Q25 with fastp, ran MiXCR and retained productive beta chains. Every distinct CDR3 protein forms one entry, paired with its most common genes and DNA. The V and J calls reflect TCRdb's pipeline rather than the authors' work. The sample contains over 600,000 distinct CDR3 sequences, roughly 20% of them found a single time. The ten largest account for 3.5% to 4% of the sample.

This clonotype was seen only a few times. What antigen it recognizes has not been identified. One base away there is no much larger clone; base qualities are not given. Sequences SGHTA (CDR1) and FQGNSA (CDR2) are obtained from the germline V gene. The cysteine opens and the phenylalanine closes a CDR3 of 15 amino acids. Only the CDR3 DNA stays, 45 bases, in frame from base 1. V has 4 bases trimmed and J has 6 bases trimmed; junction bases matching no gene number 8. The clonotype was recovered from a man aged 70-80 years in good health. The material sequenced was blood. This sequence uses TRBV7-2 and TRBJ1-4, with TRBD1 identical over 7 junction bases. For the CDR3, the sequence is CASSSSTGWDEKLFF. Read as DNA, the sequence is TGTGCCAGCAGCTCATCGACAGGGTGGGATGAAAAACTGTTTTTT.